These 18 T cell receptor beta chains were all obtained from the same sample, sequenced in a study of PD-L1 blockade in urothelial cancer. Time point specified: peripheral blood 6 weeks after treatment start. Sequenced by immunoSEQ multiplex PCR; TCRdb stores in-frame clones only, minus some. This table holds some 120,000 clones, roughly 91% found once. This specimen was PBMCs, taken around atezolizumab (anti-PD-L1) treatment. These receptors originate from a man aged 60 to 69 with urothelial cancer.

This clone has just one count. V is TRBV5-6 and J is TRBJ1-4; 7 bases line up with TRBD1. This CDR3 comprises 18 residues. From germline, CDR1 is SGHDT and CDR2 YYEEEE. V lost 0 bases, J lost 0 bases, and 8 bases stayed unmatched. The CDR3 region is CASSLAGGTDATNEKLFF. CDR3 DNA: TGTGCCAGCAGCTTGGCTGGGGGGACAGATGCAACTAATGAAAAACTGTTTTTT.

The chain joins TRBV7-9 to TRBJ2-3, with TRBD2 matching over 7 bases. Germline V CDR1 and CDR2: SEHNR, FQNEAQ (reference sequence). J gave up 4 bases and V 3 bases, and 10 bases lay outside the gene matches. The CDR3 is 16 residues long. The CDR3 protein is CASSFSVSGFPDTQYF. The CDR3 DNA follows: TGTGCCAGCAGCTTTTCAGTTAGCGGGTTTCCAGATACGCAGTATTTT.

The V and J genes are TRBV18 and TRBJ2-7; TRBD2 matches 8 bases. Germline assignment: CDR1 KGHSH and CDR2 LQKENI. Germline trimming cut 2 bases from V and 4 bases from J; bases unmatched to any gene: 4. CDR3 size: 14 residues. In DNA, the CDR3 is TGTGCCAGCTCACCAGAGGGACTAGTATACGAGCAGTACTTC. It translates to CASSPEGLVYEQYF. The full variable domain, its missing parts supplied by reference TRBV18 and TRBJ2-7, is NAGVMQNPRHLVRRRGQEARLRCSPMKGHSHVYWYRQLPEEGLKFMVYLQKENIIDESGMPKERFSAEFPKEGPSILRIQQVVRGDSAAYFCASSPEGLVYEQYFGPGTRLTVT.

Regarding this clone: The identical CDR3 is also encoded by other nucleotide sequences in the sample. The chain joins TRBV5-1 to TRBJ1-2, with D perhaps matching TRBD1 (5 bases). This CDR3 region has 12 residues. In germline, CDR1 is SGHRS, CDR2 YFSETQ. V was shortened by 4 bases and J by 5 bases, with 9 bases between the two germline ends. CDR3 protein: CASSEDSYGYTF. CDR3 DNA: TGCGCCAGCAGCGAAGACAGTTATGGCTACACCTTC.

This chain joins TRBV19 and TRBJ2-5, with 15 bases that match TRBD2. Germline values: CDR1 LNHDA, CDR2 SQIVND (reference sequence). The CDR3 loop spans 16 amino acids. V gave up 1 base and J gave up 5 bases; unmatched junction bases: 2. The CDR3 DNA sequence: TGTGCCAGTAGTATAGGGGGACTAGCGGGGGGCGAGACCCAGTACTTC. This sequence encodes CASSIGGLAGGETQYF.

This clone appeared a few times. V gene TRBV19 combines with J gene TRBJ2-1, with 7 nucleotides matching TRBD2. CDR1 is LNHDA, CDR2 SQIVND, per germline (reference sequence). V was clipped by 7 bases and J by 4 bases; unmatched bases: 7. This CDR3 is 14 amino acids long. CDR3 DNA: TGTGCCAGTACCCCACCGGGAGGATACAATGAGCAGTTCTTC. Translating gives CASTPPGGYNEQFF.

This sequence joins TRBV29-1 and TRBJ2-3; the D gene is possibly TRBD2 (5 bases). The germline V gene has CDR1 SQVTM and CDR2 ANQGSEA. This CDR3 is built from 16 residues. Trimming removed 3 bases from V and 6 bases from J, with 22 bases in between. CDR3 loop: CSVDKATGIGEDTQYF. For the CDR3, the DNA is TGCAGCGTTGATAAGGCCACGGGTATTGGGGAGGATACGCAGTATTTT.

This chain uses TRBV19 with TRBJ2-7, with 7 bases aligning to TRBD1. V lost 6 bases, J lost 0 bases, and 8 bases stayed unmatched. Germline assignment: CDR1 LNHDA and CDR2 SQIVND (reference sequence). This CDR3 is built from 15 residues. CDR3 residues: CASSPRGLSSYEQYF. DNA for the CDR3: TGTGCCAGTAGCCCCAGGGGGTTGAGCTCCTACGAGCAGTACTTC.

This sequence joins TRBV6-5 and TRBJ1-3; possible D gene TRBD1, 5 bases. The CDR3 spans 15 residues. Germline CDR1 and CDR2: MNHEY and SVGAGI. V was shortened by 5 bases and J by 2 bases, with 13 bases between the two germline ends. The CDR3 nucleotides are TGTGCCAGCAGTCGCGACAGCCTACCTGGAAACACCATATATTTT. Protein: CASSRDSLPGNTIYF.

CDR3 sequence reads: CASSLNRGEAYEQYF. The CDR3 coding sequence is TGCGCCAGCAGCTTGAATAGGGGCGAGGCCTACGAGCAGTACTTC. The chain employs TRBV5-1 and TRBJ2-7, with D tentatively TRBD1 (5 bases). The germline V and J ends were trimmed by 1 base and 2 bases, with 13 bases remaining between them. Germline CDR1 and CDR2: SGHRS and YFSETQ. This CDR3 spans 15 amino acids.

The chain is built from TRBV19 and TRBJ2-3; TRBD2 agrees at 7 bases. Germline V gene sequence: CDR1 LNHDA, CDR2 SQIVND (reference sequence). The length of the CDR3 is 16 residues. Trimming removed 4 bases from V and 5 bases from J; junction bases left unmatched: 12. The CDR3 sequence is CASSTSLGGGLDTQYF. The CDR3 bases are TGTGCCAGTAGTACCAGTTTGGGCGGGGGATTAGATACGCAGTATTTT.

The chain links TRBV6-1 to TRBJ1-1, with 7 nucleotides matching TRBD1. With 3 bases clipped from V and 4 bases from J, the junction kept 5 bases outside the gene matches. The CDR3 totals 14 residues. The germline V gene has CDR1 MNHNS and CDR2 SASEGT. DNA of the CDR3: TGTGCCAGCAGTGAGATAGGGGGCGGCACTGAAGCTTTCTTT. Protein product: CASSEIGGGTEAFF.

The chain employs TRBV28 and TRBJ2-5; 16 bases align to TRBD2. The CDR3 loop spans 20 amino acids. CDR1 and CDR2 (germline): MDHEN, SYDVKM. V gave up 4 bases and J gave up 1 base; unmatched junction bases: 12. The CDR3 region has the DNA TGTGCCAGCAGTTCGTCCGGGACTAGCGGGGGGGCGATCGGCCAAGAGACCCAGTACTTC. Encoded protein: CASSSSGTSGGAIGQETQYF.

The rearrangement uses TRBV11-3 and TRBJ2-1, with 14 bases that match TRBD2. CDR1 and CDR2 from the germline V gene are SGHNT and YENEEA. The CDR3 runs 18 residues. J gave up 4 bases and V 5 bases, and 10 bases lay outside the gene matches. In nucleotides, the CDR3 is TGTGCCAGCAGCGACGGGACTAGCGGGAGTAGGGCTTACAATGAGCAGTTCTTC. Translation: CASSDGTSGSRAYNEQFF.

The gene calls are TRBV5-1 and TRBJ2-5; 7 bases are shared with TRBD2. The trim removed 5 bases at V and 1 base at J, leaving 2 bases unmatched. CDR3 length: 13 amino acids. Germline V gene sequence: CDR1 SGHRS, CDR2 YFSETQ. CDR3 sequence reads: CASRAGPQETQYF. Written as DNA, the CDR3 is TGCGCCAGCAGAGCGGGGCCCCAAGAGACCCAGTACTTC.

This chain connects TRBV19 to TRBJ2-7, with 12 bases fitting TRBD2. The V segment lost 5 bases and the J segment 5 bases; nucleotides outside the gene matches: 4. The CDR3 runs 14 residues. CDR1 and CDR2 (germline): LNHDA, SQIVND (reference sequence). This CDR3 is CASSARLAGDEQYF. The DNA for the CDR3 is TGTGCCAGTAGTGCGAGACTAGCGGGAGACGAGCAGTACTTC.

The chain is built from TRBV5-1 and TRBJ2-1; D perhaps matches TRBD2 (6 bases). Trimming took off 1 base at V and 2 bases at J, with 13 bases between the two ends. In germline, CDR1 is SGHRS, CDR2 YFSETQ. The CDR3 consists of 16 residues. CDR3 coding DNA: TGCGCCAGCAGCTTGATTCGGGGGACGCCCTACAATGAGCAGTTCTTC. This sequence encodes CASSLIRGTPYNEQFF.

The chain joins TRBV6-6 to TRBJ2-3; 10 nucleotides match TRBD2. This CDR3 is 16 amino acids long. The germline CDR1 and CDR2 sequences are MNHNY and SVGAGI (reference sequence). V trimming: 4 bases; J trimming: 8 bases; junction bases outside the gene matches: 12. For the CDR3, the DNA is TGTGCCAGCAGTTTACCTAGCGGGGGAGGAGGCGGTACGCAGTATTTT. Its translation is CASSLPSGGGGGTQYF.